These 5 T cell receptor beta chains were all obtained from the same sample, sequenced in a study of blood T cell repertoires in COVID-19. Here immunoSEQ multiplex PCR was the method, and the copy in TCRdb shows in-frame clones only, minus some. Seen here are more than 200,000 clones, approximately 90% observed once, and the top ten hold less than 3.5%. The sequencing input was peripheral blood. The receptors derive from a man in his thirties or forties with COVID-19, enrolled during active disease.

The chain recombines TRBV4-2 with TRBJ1-4; D unresolved. V dropped 2 bases and J dropped 8 bases, with 3 bases sitting between them. In germline, CDR1 is LGHNA, CDR2 YNFKEQ. The CDR3 spans 11 residues. CDR3 DNA: TGTGCCAGCAGCCAATCAGAAAAACTGTTTTTT. Translating it yields CASSQSEKLFF.

CDR3 sequence reads: CASSPGAGGTLNTGELFF. The DNA for the CDR3 is TGTGCCAGTAGCCCAGGGGCGGGGGGAACCCTGAACACCGGGGAGCTGTTTTTT. J is TRBJ2-2 and V is TRBV19; 8 positions match TRBD2. Germline V CDR1 and CDR2: LNHDA, SQIVND (reference sequence). The V segment lost 6 bases and the J segment 1 base; nucleotides outside the gene matches: 13. The CDR3 has 18 residues.

The chain carries TRBV7-8 and TRBJ1-1; no clear D gene. With 5 bases removed from V and 1 base from J, the gap between germline ends came to 11 bases. Germline lookup yields CDR1 SGHVS and CDR2 FQNEAQ. This CDR3 spans 14 amino acids. CDR3 bases: TGTGCCAGCAGCCCCACGCCTACGAACACTGAAGCTTTCTTT. It translates to CASSPTPTNTEAFF.

V is TRBV5-1 and J is TRBJ2-7, with a tentative D call TRBD2 (6 bases). This CDR3 is built from 15 residues. V dropped 4 bases and J dropped 2 bases, with 16 bases sitting between them. The germline CDR1 and CDR2 sequences are SGHRS and YFSETQ. CDR3 DNA: TGCGCCAGCAGCCCTAGCGTTGATCCCCCCTACGAGCAGTACTTC. It yields the protein CASSPSVDPPYEQYF.

The chain carries TRBV12-3 or TRBV12-4 and TRBJ1-1, with unresolved D. This CDR3 contains 13 residues. V shed 3 bases and J shed 2 bases, with 7 bases lying between them. The DNA of the CDR3 is TGTGCCAGCAGTTTTATGTTAAACACTGAAGCTTTCTTT. Residues: CASSFMLNTEAFF.